The 4 T cell receptor beta chains below were found in one sample sequenced in a study of OX40 agonist ivuxolimab in advanced cancers. Data came from immunoSEQ multiplex PCR; TCRdb stores just in-frame clones and leaves some out. The sample includes 97,000 or so clones, about 90% of them seen just once. Sequenced here: CD4+ or CD8+ T cells sorted from blood, sampled in a trial of the OX40 agonist ivuxolimab. The receptors here all came from an adult with an advanced solid tumor such as melanoma, head and neck, liver or kidney cancer.

This rearrangement joins TRBV29-1 to TRBJ2-1, with a possible D match to TRBD1 (6 bases). V gave up 7 bases and J gave up 0 bases, with 10 bases separating them. Germline CDR1 reads SQVTM; CDR2 reads ANQGSEA. The CDR3 length is 13 residues. CDR3 nucleotides: TGCAGCGCGGGACACAGCTCCTACAATGAGCAGTTCTTC. As protein: CSAGHSSYNEQFF.

The V call is TRBV6-1, the J call TRBJ2-5; a possible D gene is TRBD2 (6 bases). Germline loops: CDR1 MNHNS, CDR2 SASEGT. V was trimmed by 1 base and J by 14 bases, leaving 20 bases between them. The CDR3 has 14 amino acids. The CDR3 region has the DNA TGTGCCAGCAGTGAAGGGCAGGCCCTCGTGGCGGGATACTTC. This codes for CASSEGQALVAGYF.

The chain couples TRBV4-1 to TRBJ2-2; 7 bases line up with TRBD2. Germline V gene lookup returns CDR1 MGHRA and CDR2 YSYEKL. V was pared by 0 bases and J by 7 bases, with 2 bases of the junction left unmatched. This CDR3 has 14 amino acids. Written as DNA, the CDR3 is TGCGCCAGCAGCCAAGAGCCGGGGGGCGGGGAGCTGTTTTTT. Its protein is CASSQEPGGGELFF.

CDR3 in amino acids: CASSLAGGLADTQYF. CDR3 sequence (DNA): TGTGCCAGCAGCCTAGCGGGGGGGCTTGCAGATACGCAGTATTTT. This rearrangement joins TRBV9 to TRBJ2-3; TRBD2 matches 12 bases. V lost 4 bases to trimming and J lost 4 bases; unmatched junction nucleotides: 4. The CDR3 spans 15 residues. CDR1 is SGDLS, CDR2 YYNGEE, per germline.